In its sample, the clone carrying this T cell receptor (beta chain) was seen a few times. This may be a read error: a much more frequent sequence differs by one nucleotide. 2 million unsorted PBMCs were stored in RNAlater at -80 °C before RNA extraction. A single record per CDR3 protein comes from TCRdb applying MiXCR to the 5' RACE reads. The repertoire holds tens of thousands of distinct CDR3 sequences, with 2% to 2.5% as singletons. This record belongs to a study of neurological immune-mediated disorders. The CDR3 extends over 16 amino acids. Germline V gives CDR1 SGHAT, CDR2 FQNNGV. The sequence came from a man aged 45-65 years with multiple sclerosis. The genes are TRBV11-2 and TRBJ1-3, with D possibly TRBD1 on 6 matching bases. Sequences were obtained from PBMCs. This CDR3 reads CASRSEGVSSGKTIYF. CDR3 sequence (DNA): TGTGCCAGCAGGTCCGAGGGGGTTAGCTCTGGAAAAACCATATATTTT.